Following are 7 T cell receptor beta chains from one sample sequenced in a study of blood T cells in healthy people across ages. Primed by a sample-barcoded 5' primer and a J-beta primer mix, a second PCR proceeded for about 6 to 12 cycles. TCRdb re-derived calls from the 5' RACE reads in MiXCR, one entry per CDR3 protein. The sample includes 650,000 to 1,000,000 distinct CDR3 sequences, around 36% of them seen just once. Sequenced material: blood. These receptor sequences come from a man aged 18 to 29 in good health.

This clonotype came up a few times. The V and J genes are TRBV20-1 and TRBJ2-1, with 7 bases that match TRBD1. Gene TRBJ2-7 matches the end of the DNA better, so the J call may be wrong. CDR3 length: 15 amino acids. Germline values: CDR1 DFQATT, CDR2 SNEGSKA (reference sequence). As DNA, the CDR3 is TGCAGTGCTAGTCTTCGGGGACAGTACTACAATGAGCAGTACTTC. It yields the protein CSASLRGQYYNEQYF.

This clonotype was detected only once. A much larger clone sits a single nucleotide away, making a read error possible. V gene TRBV6-6 combines with J gene TRBJ1-2, with D hard to call. Trimming removed 5 bases from V and 0 bases from J, with 7 bases in between. This CDR3 has 13 residues. Germline CDR1 and CDR2: MNHNY and SVGAGI (reference sequence). The CDR3 protein is CASSDLSNYGYTF. CDR3 in DNA: TGTGCCAGCAGTGATCTCTCTAACTATGGCTACACCTTC.

The chain uses TRBV7-2 and TRBJ2-5; D is unresolved. The CDR3 is 14 residues long. Trimming removed 5 bases at V and 0 bases at J, with 10 bases between. The germline V gene encodes CDR1 SGHTA and CDR2 FQGNSA. CDR3: CASSPRTYQETQYF. CDR3 DNA: TGTGCCAGCAGCCCCCGCACGTACCAAGAGACCCAGTACTTC.

This chain links TRBV7-8 with TRBJ2-2, with D possibly called TRBD1 or TRBD2 (5 bases each). This CDR3 contains 13 residues. Trimming took 5 bases from V and 6 from J, leaving 10 bases between them. Germline CDR1 and CDR2: SGHVS and FQNEAQ. The CDR3 DNA follows: TGTGCCAGCAGCCGGGACCTCCCCGGGGAGCTGTTTTTT. It is translated as CASSRDLPGELFF.

As concerns this clonotype: A read error may be the cause here, since a much bigger clone is one base away. The chain recombines TRBV12-3 or TRBV12-4 with TRBJ2-5, with TRBD1 matching over 7 bases. CDR3 length: 15 amino acids. CDR3 bases: TGTGCCAGCAGTTTAGTGGGACAGAAGCAAGAGGCCCAGTACTTC. This encodes CASSLVGQKQEAQYF.

The V and J genes are TRBV4-1 and TRBJ2-3; maybe TRBD2 (6 bases). Germline loops: CDR1 MGHRA, CDR2 YSYEKL. Trimming stripped 3 bases from V and 4 bases from J, with 14 bases between. This CDR3 has 15 residues. CDR3 residues: CASSQWGVSADTQYF. CDR3 sequence (DNA): TGCGCCAGCAGCCAGTGGGGGGTTAGCGCAGATACGCAGTATTTT.

CDR3 DNA sequence: TGCAGTGCTAGAGGGAACAGGGAGACCCAGTTCTTC. This translates into CSARGNRETQFF. The V gene is TRBV20-1, the J gene TRBJ2-1, with D perhaps matching TRBD1 (6 bases). The germline gives CDR1 DFQATT, CDR2 SNEGSKA (reference sequence). V dropped 1 base and J dropped 13 bases, with 14 bases sitting between them. The CDR3 totals 12 residues.